This T cell receptor (beta chain) comes out of a study of blood T cell repertoires in COVID-19. Study-level background: T cells, B-cell-depleted T cells, or PBMCs supplied cDNA or gDNA.

This clone is a singleton in its sample. CDR3 length: 14 amino acids. Germline CDR1 MNHNS, CDR2 SASEGT. Trimming at V came to 2 bases and at J to 2 bases, leaving 3 bases not matched to a gene. Assay used: immunoSEQ multiplex PCR; TCRdb lists only in-frame clones, some missing. The sample consists of some 240,000 clones, about 81% of them appearing once. This clonotype originated in a woman aged 70 to 79 with COVID-19, enrolled during active disease. Sequenced: peripheral blood. The V and J genes are TRBV6-1 and TRBJ2-7; 7 positions match TRBD2. The CDR3 nucleotides are TGTGCCAGCAGTGAAAGACTAGCCCCCTACGAGCAGTACTTC. It codes for CASSERLAPYEQYF.